This T cell receptor (beta chain) came from a study of T-cell memory formation after mild COVID-19. Sample barcodes and UMIs were carried by the TCR alpha and TCR beta cDNA libraries that 5'RACE generated with constant-segment primers. TCRdb ran MiXCR on the 5' RACE reads and lists one entry per CDR3 protein. The sample yields around 220,000 distinct CDR3 sequences, 16% seen once. The CDR3 loop spans 15 amino acids. V dropped 0 bases and J dropped 5 bases, with 12 bases sitting between them. This clonotype was observed many times. This sequence originates from a man aged 18 to 29 who had mild COVID-19 (a few samples of this study predate the infection). Cell type and time point are not known. The genes are TRBV12-3 or TRBV12-4 and TRBJ2-3; TRBD2 is a possible D gene (7 bases). The source material was PBMCs or a T cell subset sorted from them (not recorded which). CDR3 coding DNA: TGTGCCAGCAGTTTAGCGGGGGGGCAAGGAGATACGCAGTATTTT. Translating gives CASSLAGGQGDTQYF.